The 32 T cell receptor beta chains below come from one sample, sequenced in a study of shared clonotypes between healthy human individuals. The method was immunoSEQ multiplex PCR; TCRdb's version includes in-frame clones alone and lacks a portion of them. The sample yields hundreds of thousands of clones, around 78% seen once. Sequenced material: PBMCs. The receptors derive from a woman aged 40 to 50 in good health. Some clones in this sample may be carry-over from other donors' samples.

The genes are TRBV5-1 and TRBJ2-7, with D unclear. The CDR3 sequence is 14 residues long. V lost 0 bases and J lost 0, with 7 bases in between. CDR1 is SGHRS and CDR2 is YFSETQ in the germline V gene. The CDR3 reads CASSLGARSYEQYF. The CDR3, as DNA: TGCGCCAGCAGCTTGGGGGCACGCTCCTACGAGCAGTACTTC.

The chain has TRBV27 and TRBJ1-5; TRBD1 matches at 7 bases. Germline CDR1 and CDR2: MNHEY and SMNVEV (reference sequence). Trimming took 5 bases from V and 3 from J; bases not matched to a gene: 10. The CDR3 is made up of 16 amino acids. CDR3 sequence: CASSTNRDRSNQPQHF. CDR3 bases: TGTGCCAGCAGTACAAATCGGGACAGATCCAATCAGCCCCAGCATTTT.

The rearrangement uses TRBV30 and TRBJ2-1; 10 bases are shared with TRBD2. CDR3 length: 17 residues. Per germline, CDR1 GTSNPN and CDR2 SVGIG (reference sequence). V was clipped by 0 bases and J by 2 bases; unmatched bases: 7. The chain's CDR3 is CAWSVAGGPAAYNEQFF. The CDR3 nucleotides are TGTGCCTGGAGTGTAGCGGGAGGGCCCGCAGCCTACAATGAGCAGTTCTTC.

J is TRBJ2-1 and V is TRBV28, with D tentatively TRBD1 (5 bases). The germline V gene has CDR1 MDHEN and CDR2 SYDVKM. The CDR3 is made up of 15 amino acids. Trimming stripped 3 bases from V and 0 bases from J, with 9 bases between. The CDR3 protein is CASSFPDNSYNEQFF. In nucleotides, the CDR3 is TGTGCCAGCAGTTTTCCGGACAACTCCTACAATGAGCAGTTCTTC.

The rearrangement uses TRBV9 and TRBJ2-1, with 11 bases fitting TRBD2. CDR1 and CDR2 (germline): SGDLS, YYNGEE. V shed 5 bases and J 2 bases; nucleotides not matched to a gene: 12. The CDR3 covers 18 residues. Here the CDR3 DNA reads TGTGCCAGCAGTATTAGCGGGAGGGCCAGAATCGCCTACAATGAGCAGTTCTTC. Translating gives CASSISGRARIAYNEQFF.

This clone was counted between two and nine times. The CDR3 DNA reads as TGTGCCAGCAGTCCTGGACGAGGCACAGATACGCAGTATTTT. It yields the protein CASSPGRGTDTQYF. This sequence joins TRBV6-1 and TRBJ2-3; D not certain. V was trimmed by 5 bases and J by 1 base, leaving 10 bases between them. The germline gives CDR1 MNHNS, CDR2 SASEGT. CDR3 length: 14 amino acids.

The chain joins TRBV28 to TRBJ2-3; possible D gene TRBD1, 5 bases. The CDR3 length is 15 residues. Trimming stripped 6 bases from V and 2 bases from J, with 15 bases between. Per the germline V gene, CDR1 is MDHEN and CDR2 is SYDVKM. In DNA form, the CDR3 reads TGTGCCAGCAGCGCCGGACACTACCCCACAGATACGCAGTATTTT. This encodes CASSAGHYPTDTQYF.

The V and J genes are TRBV19 and TRBJ1-2, with D possibly matching TRBD1 (5 bases). The V and J ends lost 8 bases and 4 bases respectively, with 23 bases between them. This CDR3 spans 16 amino acids. Per germline, CDR1 LNHDA and CDR2 SQIVND (reference sequence). CDR3 sequence: CASGITGGELLYGYTF. In DNA form, the CDR3 reads TGTGCCAGTGGAATTACGGGAGGGGAACTCCTCTATGGCTACACCTTC.

This chain uses TRBV5-1 with TRBJ2-6; 8 positions match TRBD1. V shed 2 bases and J 2 bases; nucleotides not matched to a gene: 6. The CDR3 is 17 amino acids. In germline, CDR1 is SGHRS, CDR2 YFSETQ. The CDR3 nucleotides read TGCGCCAGCAGCTTCGGAGGACAGGGACCTGGGGCCAACGTCCTGACTTTC. Protein sequence: CASSFGGQGPGANVLTF.

The J gene is TRBJ2-1, the V gene TRBV27, with 8 nucleotides matching TRBD2. Trimming cost V 2 bases and J 5 bases; bases outside gene matches: 11. CDR3 length equals 17 residues. Germline loops: CDR1 MNHEY, CDR2 SMNVEV (reference sequence). Here the CDR3 reads CASSLRMAGGLHNEQFF. CDR3 DNA sequence: TGTGCCAGCAGTTTACGCATGGCGGGAGGACTTCACAATGAGCAGTTCTTC.

The CDR3 sequence: CAWSFVTPGNTIYF. For the CDR3, the DNA is TGTGCCTGGAGTTTTGTGACACCCGGGAACACCATATATTTT. V usage is TRBV30 and J usage is TRBJ1-3; D gene unclear. The germline CDR1 and CDR2 sequences are GTSNPN and SVGIG (reference sequence). The CDR3 is 14 residues long. V was pared by 2 bases and J by 7 bases, with 15 bases between. Combining the CDR3 with reference TRBV30 and TRBJ1-3 gives the whole variable domain SQTIHQWPATLVQPVGSPLSLECTVEGTSNPNLYWYRQAAGRGLQLLFYSVGIGQISSEVPQNLSASRPQDRQFILSSKKLLLSDSGFYLCAWSFVTPGNTIYFGEGSWLTVV.

The chain links TRBV30 to TRBJ2-5; D unclear. The better agreement between TRBJ2-7 and the DNA end casts doubt on the J call. Germline V gene sequence: CDR1 GTSNPN, CDR2 SVGIG (reference sequence). The CDR3 covers 14 residues. The CDR3 nucleotides read TGTGCCTGGACCCCCTTGAGCAGAAGTTACGAGCAGTACTTC. It is translated as CAWTPLSRSYEQYF.

The chain recombines TRBV13 with TRBJ2-3, with TRBD2 matching over 7 bases. J gave up 6 bases and V 7 bases, and 4 bases lay outside the gene matches. This CDR3 is 12 amino acids long. Germline CDR1 and CDR2: PRHDT and FYEKMQ (reference sequence). CDR3 in amino acids: CASNGGLDTQYF. The CDR3 DNA follows: TGTGCCAGCAACGGGGGGTTGGATACGCAGTATTTT.

As regards this clone: It is likely a read error: a sequence one base away is far more abundant. The chain employs TRBV30 and TRBJ2-7; D may be TRBD1 or TRBD2 (5 bases each). The germline CDR1 and CDR2 sequences are GTSNPN and SVGIG (reference sequence). The CDR3 length is 13 residues. CDR3: CAGSVLGDYEQYF. The CDR3 region has the DNA TGTGCCGGGAGTGTACTGGGGGACTACGAGCAGTACTTC.

This clone was seen more than once but under ten times. The genes are TRBV29-1 and TRBJ1-1; D possibly corresponds to TRBD1 (6 bases). CDR1 and CDR2 (germline): SQVTM, ANQGSEA. The CDR3 sequence is 12 residues long. The V end was cut by 5 bases, the J end by 4 bases, with 11 bases between. The CDR3 nucleotides are TGCAGCGTTTACAGGGTCTCCACTGAAGCTTTCTTT. Translating gives CSVYRVSTEAFF.

The DNA of the CDR3 is TGTGCCAGCAAATTGACAGGATTCGGCGAGCAGTACTTC. Residues: CASKLTGFGEQYF. The chain combines TRBV5-6 with TRBJ2-7, with D perhaps TRBD1 (6 bases). V dropped 6 bases and J dropped 6 bases, with 16 bases sitting between them. The CDR3 covers 13 residues. Germline V CDR1 and CDR2: SGHDT, YYEEEE.

Points on this clone: A far larger clone is one nucleotide away, so this likely arose from a read error. This sample also contains other DNA sequences that code for the same CDR3. V and J are TRBV5-6 and TRBJ2-7; D unresolved. Per the germline V gene, CDR1 is SGHDT and CDR2 is YYEEEE. The CDR3 runs to 12 residues. CDR3 sequence reads: CASSTSTYEQYF. For the CDR3, the DNA is TGTGCCAGCAGCACTTCCACCTATGAGCAGTACTTC.

The CDR3 protein is CSVDREGHPEGGYTF. DNA for the CDR3: TGCAGCGTTGACCGAGAGGGACACCCGGAGGGGGGCTACACCTTC. The V call is TRBV29-1, the J call TRBJ1-2, with D tentatively TRBD1 (6 bases). With 3 bases removed from V and 8 bases from J, the gap between germline ends came to 22 bases. Germline-derived CDR1 and CDR2 are SQVTM and ANQGSEA. The CDR3 loop spans 15 amino acids.

This sequence joins TRBV19 and TRBJ1-2; D is uncertain. The CDR3 is 12 residues long. Germline CDR1 and CDR2: LNHDA and SQIVND (reference sequence). Trimming pared 4 bases from V and 7 bases from J, leaving 10 bases between. The CDR3, as DNA: TGTGCCAGTAGTAGTCCGGGAGCTGGCTACACCTTC. Amino acids: CASSSPGAGYTF.

This clone was detected only a few times. DNA for the CDR3: TGTGCCAGCCAGGAGGTGGAGGGAAATCCTGAAGCTTTCTTT. It is translated as CASQEVEGNPEAFF. This chain links TRBV2 with TRBJ1-1; D call uncertain. CDR3 size: 14 residues. The V end was cut by 8 bases, the J end by 6 bases, with 19 bases between. Germline-derived CDR1 and CDR2 are SNHLY and FYNNEI. Full variable domain (outside the CDR3, taken from reference TRBV2 and TRBJ1-1): EPEVTQTPSHQVTQMGQEVILRCVPISNHLYFYWYRQILGQKVEFLVSFYNNEISEKSEIFDDQFSVERPDGSNFTLKIRSTKLEDSAMYFCASQEVEGNPEAFFGQGTRLTVV.

V and J are TRBV5-4 and TRBJ2-2, with 11 bases that match TRBD2. Trimming cost V 2 bases and J 4 bases; bases outside gene matches: 13. The CDR3 runs 19 residues. The germline V gene has CDR1 SGHNT and CDR2 YYREEE (reference sequence). For the CDR3, the DNA is TGTGCCAGCAGCTTCCAACCGGGACTAGCGGAGAGAGGCACCGGGGAGCTGTTTTTT. Protein product: CASSFQPGLAERGTGELFF.

V and J are TRBV19 and TRBJ2-3; 10 positions match TRBD2. V was pared by 8 bases and J by 1 base, with 3 bases of the junction left unmatched. Per germline, CDR1 LNHDA and CDR2 SQIVND (reference sequence). There are 14 residues in the CDR3. This chain's CDR3 is CASGTSAGTDTQYF. The CDR3 region has the DNA TGTGCCAGTGGGACTAGCGCCGGCACAGATACGCAGTATTTT.

The chain uses TRBV6-5 and TRBJ2-7, with 7 bases lining up with TRBD2. The CDR3 has 13 amino acids. Germline CDR1 is MNHEY and CDR2 is SVGAGI. The ends lost 3 bases at V and 5 bases at J; junction bases unmatched: 4. CDR3 loop: CASSYQGGHEQYF. The CDR3 DNA reads TGTGCCAGCAGTTATCAGGGAGGGCACGAGCAGTACTTC.

With respect to this clone: A much larger clone differs by one base, so this may be a read error. The CDR3 bases are TGTGCCAGCAGTTACCTCAATGAGCAGTTCTTC. Its translation: CASSYLNEQFF. The chain carries TRBV6-6 and TRBJ2-1; D is unclear. The V gene lost 2 bases and the J gene lost 6 bases, with 2 bases spanning the gap. The CDR3 runs 11 residues. In germline, CDR1 is MNHNY, CDR2 SVGAGI (reference sequence).

The V call is TRBV5-1, the J call TRBJ1-2; possibly TRBD1 for D (5 bases). Germline V gives CDR1 SGHRS, CDR2 YFSETQ. The CDR3 consists of 16 residues. V lost 4 bases and J lost 7, with 23 bases in between. CDR3 sequence reads: CASSPGTADPVAGYTF. The CDR3 DNA reads TGCGCCAGCAGCCCCGGGACTGCCGACCCCGTGGCTGGCTACACCTTC.

There are many counts of this clone. The V gene is TRBV28, the J gene TRBJ1-5; 7 bases map to TRBD1. Germline V gene sequence: CDR1 MDHEN, CDR2 SYDVKM. Losses at the gene ends were 4 bases for V and 6 bases for J; bases not matched to a gene: 9. CDR3 length: 15 residues. The CDR3 bases are TGTGCCAGCAGTTCCCCGGAGGGGGCAGGTCAGCCCCAGCATTTT. It specifies CASSSPEGAGQPQHF. The whole variable domain, filled in from reference TRBV28 and TRBJ1-5, reads DVKVTQSSRYLVKRTGEKVFLECVQDMDHENMFWYRQDPGLGLRLIYFSYDVKMKEKGDIPEGYSVSREKKERFSLILESASTNQTSMYLCASSSPEGAGQPQHFGDGTRLSIL.

This clone was recorded a few times. The chain uses TRBV7-6 and TRBJ1-1; no clear D gene. Germline assignment: CDR1 SGHVS and CDR2 FNYEAQ. V was pared by 0 bases and J by 2 bases, with 10 bases between. The CDR3 length is 15 residues. The CDR3 DNA reads as TGTGCCAGCAGCTTAGCGGGGTTGGGAAACACTGAAGCTTTCTTT. Amino acids: CASSLAGLGNTEAFF.

This chain connects TRBV14 to TRBJ1-1; TRBD1 matches at 7 bases. CDR1 is SGHDN and CDR2 is FVKESK in the germline V gene. The CDR3 extends over 13 amino acids. Germline trimming cut 4 bases from V and 7 bases from J; bases unmatched to any gene: 6. The CDR3 loop is CASSRRTGGEAFF. The CDR3 nucleotides read TGTGCCAGCAGCCGCCGGACAGGAGGTGAAGCTTTCTTT.

This sequence joins TRBV30 and TRBJ2-7; D is perhaps TRBD1 or TRBD2 (5 bases each). This CDR3 is built from 13 residues. Germline CDR1 is GTSNPN and CDR2 is SVGIG (reference sequence). V was cut by 4 bases and J by 5 bases, with 15 bases left in between. The CDR3 here is CAWNVGRDNEQYF. Written as DNA, the CDR3 is TGTGCCTGGAACGTGGGACGGGATAACGAGCAGTACTTC. Full variable domain (missing parts from reference TRBV30 and TRBJ2-7): SQTIHQWPATLVQPVGSPLSLECTVEGTSNPNLYWYRQAAGRGLQLLFYSVGIGQISSEVPQNLSASRPQDRQFILSSKKLLLSDSGFYLCAWNVGRDNEQYFGPGTRLTVT.

The CDR3 bases are TGTGCCAGCAGCTTGATGGGACAGGGGGCTGGGTTCCAAGAGACCCAGTACTTC. This translates into CASSLMGQGAGFQETQYF. The chain combines TRBV5-6 with TRBJ2-5; TRBD1 aligns across 12 bases. Germline V gives CDR1 SGHDT, CDR2 YYEEEE. V lost 1 base to trimming and J lost 1 base; unmatched junction nucleotides: 8. The CDR3 length is 18 residues.

The V call is TRBV9, the J call TRBJ1-1; no firm D call. There are 14 residues in the CDR3. V lost 3 bases, J lost 4 bases, and 13 bases lay in between. From germline, CDR1 is SGDLS and CDR2 YYNGEE. CDR3 amino acids: CASSGMEWGTEAFF. The CDR3 DNA reads as TGTGCCAGCAGCGGCATGGAGTGGGGCACTGAAGCTTTCTTT.

The chain couples TRBV7-2 to TRBJ2-7; 8 nucleotides match TRBD2. CDR1 and CDR2 from the germline V gene are SGHTA and FQGNSA. V was pared by 5 bases and J by 4 bases, with 4 bases of the junction left unmatched. This CDR3 has 13 amino acids. CDR3 in DNA: TGTGCCAGCAGCCCCCGGGAGGGGTACGAGCAGTACTTC. Its translation: CASSPREGYEQYF.